The 29 T cell receptor beta chains given below trace back to one sample, sequenced in a study of vaccination and CD4 T cells after COVID-19. Treatment of the sample: roughly ten-day PBMC culture with coronavirus spike peptide pools or control peptides (ViraFEST assay). Cultured CD4+ T-cell DNA underwent Oncomine TCR Beta short-read sequencing. TCRdb itself ran the PCR reads through MiXCR, one entry per CDR3 protein. This table holds about 12,000 distinct CDR3 sequences, around 48% found once. No cognate antigen is known for these TCRs. Sequencing used CD4+ T cells from blood, cultured in vitro. Every receptor here comes from a human donor who had recovered from COVID-19.

This clonotype was counted once. The genes are TRBV7-8 and TRBJ1-2, with TRBD1 matching 7 bases. Per the germline V gene, CDR1 is SGHVS and CDR2 is FQNEAQ. This CDR3 has 13 residues. V dropped 1 base and J dropped 9; count of bases not matched to a gene: 5. The CDR3 region has the DNA TGTGCCAGCAGCTTAGACAGGGGAATCAGCTACACCTTC. Its protein product is CASSLDRGISYTF. Drawing the rest from reference TRBV7-8 and TRBJ1-2, the complete variable domain is GAGVSQSPRYKVAKRGQDVALRCDPISGHVSLFWYQQALGQGPEFLTYFQNEAQLDKSGLPSDRFFAERPEGSVSTLKIQRTQQEDSAVYLCASSLDRGISYTFGSGTRLTVV.

In its sample, this clonotype ranks as hyperexpanded. The J gene is TRBJ1-1, the V gene TRBV27, with D perhaps TRBD1 (6 bases). The germline V gene encodes CDR1 MNHEY and CDR2 SMNVEV (reference sequence). This CDR3 region has 16 residues. Trimming removed 3 bases from V and 3 bases from J, with 17 bases in between. As DNA, the CDR3 is TGTGCCAGCAGTTTTGGATGGGGGGGCGCGGACACTGAAGCTTTCTTT. It is translated as CASSFGWGGADTEAFF.

The J gene is TRBJ1-5, the V gene TRBV7-2; D is perhaps TRBD1 (6 bases). Trimming took 2 bases from V and 7 from J, leaving 15 bases between them. CDR1 is SGHTA, CDR2 FQGNSA, per germline. The CDR3 has 15 residues. CDR3 nucleotides: TGTGCCAGCAGCTTATCAGGGGCCGGGGGGCAGCCCCAGCATTTT. Amino acids: CASSLSGAGGQPQHF.

This clonotype was counted between two and nine times. The chain links TRBV7-8 to TRBJ2-2; no clear D gene. The V end lost 5 bases, the J end lost 3 bases, and 10 bases lay between the germline ends. The length of the CDR3 is 14 residues. CDR1 SGHVS and CDR2 FQNEAQ come from the germline V gene. CDR3 in amino acids: CASSPRWDTGELFF. CDR3 DNA sequence: TGTGCCAGCAGCCCACGGTGGGACACCGGGGAGCTGTTTTTT.

The genes are TRBV6-1 and TRBJ1-1, with 9 bases lining up with TRBD1. J was trimmed by 5 bases and V by 7 bases; bases with no gene match: 8. Germline-derived CDR1 and CDR2 are MNHNS and SASEGT. This CDR3 has 14 amino acids. CDR3 sequence (DNA): TGTGCCAGCACCCGGGACAGGGTTGGAACTGAAGCTTTCTTT. Translating it yields CASTRDRVGTEAFF.

This rearrangement joins TRBV18 to TRBJ2-7; TRBD1 or TRBD2 may be the D gene (6 bases each). Germline V gene lookup returns CDR1 KGHSH and CDR2 LQKENI. The CDR3 spans 14 residues. The V end lost 4 bases, the J end lost 6 bases, and 16 bases lay between the germline ends. CDR3 bases: TGTGCCAGCTCACGCGAGAGAGGGGGAGGCGAGCAGTACTTC. Its protein is CASSRERGGGEQYF.

The chain uses TRBV11-3 and TRBJ2-7, with a tentative D call TRBD1 (6 bases). Looked up from germline, CDR1 is SGHNT and CDR2 is YENEEA. With 4 bases removed from V and 9 bases from J, the gap between germline ends came to 13 bases. The CDR3 totals 12 residues. DNA of the CDR3: TGTGCCAGCAGCTCCGCACAGGGCTCGCAGTACTTC. It yields the protein CASSSAQGSQYF.

This sequence joins TRBV20-1 and TRBJ1-2; D is perhaps TRBD1 (6 bases). V lost 0 bases and J lost 4, with 12 bases in between. The CDR3 has 14 residues. CDR1 and CDR2 from the germline V gene are DFQATT and SNEGSKA (reference sequence). The CDR3 region has the DNA TGCAGTGCTAGAGATCGAACAGGGCGCTATGGCTACACCTTC. Translated, it gives CSARDRTGRYGYTF.

The V and J genes are TRBV5-4 and TRBJ1-2, with a tentative D call TRBD1 (5 bases). Germline V gives CDR1 SGHNT, CDR2 YYREEE (reference sequence). The CDR3 contains 14 residues. V was shortened by 0 bases and J by 0 bases, with 6 bases between the two germline ends. The CDR3 here is CASSLAGTNYGYTF. The CDR3 nucleotides are TGTGCCAGCAGCTTGGCAGGGACTAACTATGGCTACACCTTC.

V is TRBV24-1 and J is TRBJ2-7, with TRBD1 matching 8 bases. After removal of 1 base from V and 2 bases from J, the junction contained 3 bases not matched to a gene. The germline CDR1 and CDR2 sequences are KGHDR and SFDVKD. This CDR3 spans 15 amino acids. For the CDR3, the DNA is TGTGCCACCAGTGATTTCAGGGGGCGCCCCTACGAGCAGTACTTC. As protein: CATSDFRGRPYEQYF.

This chain uses TRBV6-1 with TRBJ1-5; D is uncertain. With 6 bases removed from V and 0 bases from J, the gap between germline ends came to 6 bases. In germline, CDR1 is MNHNS, CDR2 SASEGT. This CDR3 contains 13 residues. The CDR3 is CASRWDSNQPQHF. CDR3 nucleotides: TGTGCCAGCAGGTGGGATAGCAATCAGCCCCAGCATTTT.

The chain carries TRBV15 and TRBJ2-2, with D uncertain. CDR1 is LNHNV, CDR2 YYDKDF, per germline (reference sequence). V lost 3 bases and J lost 11, with 10 bases in between. The CDR3 sequence is 12 residues long. DNA of the CDR3: TGTGCCACCAGCAGGACGGGTGGAGAGCTGTTTTTT. Amino acid sequence: CATSRTGGELFF.

J is TRBJ2-7 and V is TRBV11-3, with 7 bases matching TRBD2. The CDR3 spans 15 residues. Per germline, CDR1 SGHNT and CDR2 YENEEA. With V trimmed by 1 base and J by 6 bases, 9 bases remained unmatched. The CDR3 DNA sequence: TGTGCCAGCAGCTTAGCTCGGGGGGAAAGGGGCGAGCAGTACTTC. This translates into CASSLARGERGEQYF.

A few counts support this clonotype. The chain employs TRBV6-2 or TRBV6-3 and TRBJ1-5; unclear D gene. V lost 2 bases and J 3 bases, leaving 14 bases between the germline ends. Germline V gives CDR1 MNHEY, CDR2 SVGEGT. This CDR3 contains 16 residues. This CDR3 is CASSYGGNGFNQPQHF. CDR3 bases: TGTGCCAGCAGTTACGGAGGGAACGGATTCAATCAGCCCCAGCATTTT.

This clonotype came up a few times. The CDR3 region is CAWSVQDTGWETQYF. DNA for the CDR3: TGTGCCTGGAGTGTACAGGACACGGGCTGGGAGACCCAGTACTTC. V is TRBV30 and J is TRBJ2-5; D possibly corresponds to TRBD1 (5 bases). There are 15 residues in the CDR3. CDR1 GTSNPN and CDR2 SVGIG come from the germline V gene (reference sequence). V was pared by 0 bases and J by 5 bases, with 16 bases between.

The genes are TRBV12-3 or TRBV12-4 and TRBJ1-2, with a tentative D call TRBD1 (6 bases). V lost 5 bases and J 4 bases, leaving 17 bases between the germline ends. This CDR3 has 15 residues. The CDR3 sequence is CASSRAGEGSYGYTF. The DNA for the CDR3 is TGTGCCAGCAGTCGCGCAGGGGAAGGTTCCTATGGCTACACCTTC.

The chain combines TRBV6-2 or TRBV6-3 with TRBJ2-1; TRBD2 aligns across 9 bases. Germline lookup yields CDR1 MNHEY and CDR2 SVGEGT. With V trimmed by 7 bases and J by 8 bases, 6 bases remained unmatched. This CDR3 has 13 residues. In DNA, the CDR3 is TGTGCCAGCACGCGAGCGGGGGGCCATGAGCAGTTCTTC. It specifies CASTRAGGHEQFF.

This chain connects TRBV20-1 to TRBJ2-2, with 7 bases identical to TRBD1. The CDR3 loop spans 16 amino acids. In germline, CDR1 is DFQATT, CDR2 SNEGSKA (reference sequence). With V trimmed by 2 bases and J by 5 bases, 11 bases remained unmatched. The chain's CDR3 is CSARTPMGTATGELFF. The CDR3 coding sequence is TGCAGTGCTAGAACCCCCATGGGGACAGCAACCGGGGAGCTGTTTTTT.

This clonotype appeared a few times. The J gene is TRBJ2-3, the V gene TRBV7-3, with 10 bases fitting TRBD2. Germline V lookup: CDR1 SGHTA, CDR2 FQGTGA. V was clipped by 5 bases and J by 6 bases; unmatched bases: 8. This CDR3 comprises 15 residues. CDR3 in DNA: TGTGCCAGCAGCGTTAGCGGGGGGTTGCCGGATACGCAGTATTTT. It encodes CASSVSGGLPDTQYF.

This clonotype was counted only a few times. The J gene is TRBJ2-7, the V gene TRBV20-1; D call uncertain. The CDR3 contains 14 residues. Trimming shortened V by 1 base and J by 0 bases, and 10 bases separated the two germline ends. Germline lookup yields CDR1 DFQATT and CDR2 SNEGSKA (reference sequence). The CDR3 region has the DNA TGCAGTGCTAGAGCTCAGCCAATCTCCTACGAGCAGTACTTC. Its protein product is CSARAQPISYEQYF.

The chain links TRBV7-2 to TRBJ1-2; D not certain. The germline V gene encodes CDR1 SGHTA and CDR2 FQGNSA. This CDR3 spans 16 amino acids. Trimming removed 5 bases at V and 7 bases at J, with 23 bases between. The CDR3 here is CASSPRLGRVTFGYTF. DNA of the CDR3: TGTGCCAGCAGCCCAAGGTTGGGTCGGGTAACGTTTGGCTACACCTTC.

This chain links TRBV2 with TRBJ1-1; TRBD1 is a possible D gene (6 bases). V was trimmed by 5 bases and J by 5 bases, leaving 15 bases between them. Germline V gene sequence: CDR1 SNHLY, CDR2 FYNNEI. The CDR3 runs to 14 residues. The CDR3 DNA follows: TGTGCCAGCAGTAAATTGACAGGAGGTACTGAAGCTTTCTTT. This codes for CASSKLTGGTEAFF.

The genes are TRBV6-2 or TRBV6-3 and TRBJ2-7; D is unresolved. This CDR3 region has 13 residues. Per germline, CDR1 MNHEY and CDR2 SVGEGT. Trimming removed 6 bases from V and 2 bases from J, with 11 bases in between. This chain's CDR3 is CASSPAGAYEQYF. CDR3 in DNA: TGTGCCAGCAGCCCAGCTGGGGCCTACGAGCAGTACTTC.

The V and J genes are TRBV28 and TRBJ2-7, with D perhaps matching TRBD2 (5 bases). The germline V gene has CDR1 MDHEN and CDR2 SYDVKM. The CDR3 contains 16 residues. V was shortened by 0 bases and J by 6 bases, with 18 bases between the two germline ends. The CDR3 region is CASSLWTGVVLGEQYF. The CDR3 coding sequence is TGTGCCAGCAGTTTATGGACCGGGGTGGTTTTGGGCGAGCAGTACTTC.

This clonotype was seen more than once but under ten times. J is TRBJ2-3 and V is TRBV19; TRBD2 agrees at 11 bases. The trim removed 11 bases at V and 9 bases at J, leaving 28 bases unmatched. CDR3 length: 19 residues. Germline CDR1 is LNHDA and CDR2 is SQIVND (reference sequence). The CDR3 here is CAARGISGTSGVRGGTQYF. The DNA for the CDR3 is TGTGCCGCAAGAGGGATCTCCGGGACTAGCGGTGTGCGGGGGGGAACGCAGTATTTT.

The V and J genes are TRBV6-1 and TRBJ1-1, with D tentatively TRBD1 (5 bases). The V end was cut by 5 bases, the J end by 4 bases, with 23 bases between. CDR1 is MNHNS, CDR2 SASEGT, per germline. The CDR3 length is 17 residues. As DNA, the CDR3 is TGTGCCAGCAGTACCTCCCTGGGGAGGAGGGGAGGCACTGAAGCTTTCTTT. Encoded protein: CASSTSLGRRGGTEAFF.

This clonotype came up once. The chain joins TRBV12-3 or TRBV12-4 to TRBJ1-1; possible D gene TRBD1, 6 bases. The germline V and J ends were trimmed by 5 bases and 1 base, with 11 bases remaining between them. CDR3 length: 14 amino acids. The CDR3 region is CASSVRTENTEAFF. The CDR3 region has the DNA TGTGCCAGCAGTGTACGGACAGAGAACACTGAAGCTTTCTTT.

This chain uses TRBV12-3 or TRBV12-4 with TRBJ2-2; TRBD1 agrees at 8 bases. There are 14 residues in the CDR3. J gave up 7 bases and V 5 bases, and 6 bases lay outside the gene matches. The chain's CDR3 is CASSADRAGGELFF. CDR3 DNA sequence: TGTGCCAGCAGTGCGGACAGGGCGGGCGGGGAGCTGTTTTTT.

This clonotype has only a few counts. The chain joins TRBV20-1 to TRBJ1-5, with D possibly matching TRBD1 (5 bases). The CDR3 runs to 13 residues. With 6 bases removed from V and 6 bases from J, the gap between germline ends came to 15 bases. Germline V CDR1 and CDR2: DFQATT, SNEGSKA (reference sequence). The CDR3 nucleotides are TGCAGTGCCGATCCGGGGGGAAGTCAGCCCCAGCATTTT. Its protein is CSADPGGSQPQHF.